The sample holds many counts of the clone carrying this TCR beta chain. No antigen is known for it. Between the trimmed V and J ends, which lost 6 bases and 7 bases, there was a span of 12 bases. Germline CDR1 reads MNHNY; CDR2 reads SVGAGI (reference sequence). The length of the CDR3 is 13 residues. Time point defined: patch test 1, 2 weeks after DPC sensitization. Indicated treatment: therapeutic diphenylcyclopropenone sensitization with weekly scalp DPC. Unfractionated whole blood was the source of the extracted total RNA. This record comes from a study of human T cells and chemical hapten exposure. Broader study findings: Expanded TCRs grouped into significantly more large CDR3 similarity clusters than controls produced.

Individual cDNA molecules (in the library) carried attached unique molecular identifiers. TCRdb redid the calling of the RACE reads with MiXCR, one entry per CDR3 protein. The sample includes 45,000 to 60,000 distinct CDR3 sequences, about 9.3% of them seen just once. This clonotype was obtained from a woman between 40 and 50 years old with alopecia areata. Some clones in this sample may be carry-over from other donors' samples. The chain recombines TRBV6-6 with TRBJ1-4, with D possibly TRBD1 on 5 matching bases. This specimen consisted of whole blood, obtained in connection with sensitization to the hapten diphenylcyclopropenone (DPC). The CDR3 loop is CASRAGTTEKLFF. The CDR3 region has the DNA TGTGCCAGCAGAGCTGGGACGACTGAAAAACTGTTTTTT.